Listed here are 20 T cell receptor beta chains from one sample, sequenced in a study of shared clonotypes between healthy human individuals. The data were produced by immunoSEQ multiplex PCR, yet TCRdb's version contains in-frame clones alone and is incomplete. The data show millions of clones, 93% seen once. Sequencing was performed on naive CD4+ T cells from PBMCs. Subset meaning: CD45RA+ positively selected. These receptors all come from a man between 18 and 35 years old in good health. Some clones in this sample may be carry-over from other donors' samples.

This chain links TRBV7-2 with TRBJ2-3, with 7 bases identical to TRBD1. This CDR3 is 14 amino acids long. J lost 4 bases, V lost 6 bases, and 7 bases had no gene match. Germline CDR1 SGHTA, CDR2 FQGNSA. This chain's CDR3 is CASRQGSLPDTQYF. In DNA form, the CDR3 reads TGTGCCAGCAGACAGGGGAGCCTACCAGATACGCAGTATTTT.

This clone was counted a few times. V usage is TRBV14 and J usage is TRBJ1-1; D is uncertain. Germline assignment: CDR1 SGHDN and CDR2 FVKESK. The CDR3 spans 13 residues. Trimming took 0 bases from V and 11 from J, leaving 13 bases between them. The CDR3 nucleotides read TGTGCCAGCAGCCAAGATCTTAATAGGCGGGCTTTCTTT. Protein product: CASSQDLNRRAFF.

The chain uses TRBV11-3 and TRBJ2-3; 8 bases are shared with TRBD2. The CDR3 sequence is 16 residues long. Germline V lookup: CDR1 SGHNT, CDR2 YENEEA. The V gene end was trimmed by 6 bases and the J gene end by 6 bases; junction bases not matched to a gene: 14. CDR3 protein: CASSSMPGLATDTQYF. In DNA, the CDR3 is TGTGCCAGCAGTAGCATGCCCGGACTAGCTACCGATACGCAGTATTTT. The full variable domain, rest sourced from reference TRBV11-3 and TRBJ2-3, is EAGVVQSPRYKIIEKKQPVAFWCNPISGHNTLYWYLQNLGQGPELLIRYENEEAVDDSQLPKDRFSAERLKGVDSTLKIQPAELGDSAVYLCASSSMPGLATDTQYFGPGTRLTVL.

Notes on this clone: The sample contains more than one DNA sequence encoding this CDR3. The chain employs TRBV7-3 and TRBJ2-3; 7 positions agree with TRBD2. The CDR3 covers 16 residues. With 1 base clipped from V and 0 bases from J, the junction kept 4 bases outside the gene matches. Per the germline V gene, CDR1 is SGHTA and CDR2 is FQGTGA. CDR3 amino acids: CASSLRSSGSTDTQYF. Here the CDR3 DNA reads TGTGCCAGCAGCTTAAGGAGTAGCGGGAGCACAGATACGCAGTATTTT.

Comment on this clone: This CDR3 is also generated by other DNA sequences in the sample. This chain joins TRBV7-9 and TRBJ1-1; D remains unclear. CDR3 length equals 13 residues. Germline CDR1 reads SEHNR; CDR2 reads FQNEAQ (reference sequence). V lost 2 bases and J 1 base, leaving 5 bases between the germline ends. The CDR3 spells CASSLLPNTEAFF. DNA of the CDR3: TGTGCCAGCAGCTTATTACCGAACACTGAAGCTTTCTTT.

CDR3 loop: CASSSAVPGELFF. The CDR3 nucleotides read TGTGCCAGCAGTTCCGCGGTCCCCGGGGAGCTGTTTTTT. The chain uses TRBV28 and TRBJ2-2; D ambiguous. This CDR3 is 13 amino acids long. Per the germline V gene, CDR1 is MDHEN and CDR2 is SYDVKM. V was trimmed by 4 bases and J by 6 bases, leaving 9 bases between them.

V gene TRBV4-2 combines with J gene TRBJ2-1; 7 nucleotides line up with TRBD1. The CDR3 sequence is 15 residues long. In germline, CDR1 is LGHNA, CDR2 YNFKEQ. Losses at the gene ends were 4 bases for V and 4 bases for J; bases not matched to a gene: 7. The DNA of the CDR3 is TGTGCCAGCAGCCGGGCTGGGACAGAGTACAATGAGCAGTTCTTC. Encoded protein: CASSRAGTEYNEQFF.

V and J are TRBV2 and TRBJ2-5; 7 bases agree with TRBD2. The CDR3 spans 16 residues. With V trimmed by 1 base and J by 1 base, 6 bases remained unmatched. Germline-derived CDR1 and CDR2 are SNHLY and FYNNEI. The CDR3 sequence is CASSEGVASGQETQYF. DNA of the CDR3: TGTGCCAGCAGTGAAGGGGTGGCTAGCGGCCAAGAGACCCAGTACTTC.

The gene calls are TRBV30 and TRBJ2-2; TRBD1 might be the D (6 bases). Trimming shortened V by 5 bases and J by 2 bases, and 12 bases separated the two germline ends. Germline V gene lookup returns CDR1 GTSNPN and CDR2 SVGIG (reference sequence). This CDR3 region has 14 residues. Here the CDR3 DNA reads TGTGCCTGGGACGGACAGATAAACACCGGGGAGCTGTTTTTT. Its protein is CAWDGQINTGELFF.

This rearrangement joins TRBV5-4 to TRBJ2-1, with 9 bases identical to TRBD2. Germline CDR1 and CDR2: SGHNT and YYREEE (reference sequence). Losses at the gene ends were 5 bases for V and 4 bases for J; bases not matched to a gene: 10. The CDR3 is made up of 16 amino acids. The CDR3 DNA is TGTGCCAGCAGTAGGGGTGGGCTAGCGGGGTACAATGAGCAGTTCTTC. Its protein is CASSRGGLAGYNEQFF. Drawing the rest from reference TRBV5-4 and TRBJ2-1, the complete variable domain is ETGVTQSPTHLIKTRGQQVTLRCSSQSGHNTVSWYQQALGQGPQFIFQYYREEENGRGNFPPRFSGLQFPNYSSELNVNALELDDSALYLCASSRGGLAGYNEQFFGPGTRLTVL.

The chain is built from TRBV5-1 and TRBJ2-7, with TRBD1 matching 8 bases. With V trimmed by 2 bases and J by 6 bases, 10 bases remained unmatched. Germline CDR1 reads SGHRS; CDR2 reads YFSETQ. CDR3 length: 15 residues. Here the CDR3 DNA reads TGCGCCAGCAGCTTCTCCCCGGACAGGGCAGGCGAGCAGTACTTC. This translates into CASSFSPDRAGEQYF.

V usage is TRBV29-1 and J usage is TRBJ2-1, with a tentative D call TRBD2 (5 bases). Germline-derived CDR1 and CDR2 are SQVTM and ANQGSEA. Deletions cut 5 bases from V and 7 bases from J, with 15 bases between. The CDR3 is 13 residues long. The CDR3 protein is CSVSRQGLNEQFF. DNA for the CDR3: TGCAGCGTTTCGCGGCAAGGACTGAATGAGCAGTTCTTC.

The rearrangement links TRBV4-1 to TRBJ1-1; perhaps TRBD1 as D (5 bases). Trimming took off 3 bases at V and 0 bases at J, with 14 bases between the two ends. CDR1 and CDR2 from the germline V gene are MGHRA and YSYEKL. The CDR3 is made up of 16 amino acids. The chain's CDR3 is CASSHKGRSMNTEAFF. The DNA for the CDR3 is TGCGCCAGCAGCCACAAGGGACGGTCTATGAACACTGAAGCTTTCTTT.

As regards this clone: This CDR3 is also generated by other DNA sequences in the sample. The chain links TRBV5-1 to TRBJ2-3; 9 positions agree with TRBD2. Unmatched junction bases numbered 2, after V lost 0 bases and J lost 0 bases. The CDR3 sequence is 16 residues long. In germline, CDR1 is SGHRS, CDR2 YFSETQ. As DNA, the CDR3 is TGCGCCAGCAGCTTGGGGGGACTAGCTAGCACAGATACGCAGTATTTT. This translates into CASSLGGLASTDTQYF. The full variable domain, completed using reference TRBV5-1 and TRBJ2-3, is KAGVTQTPRYLIKTRGQQVTLSCSPISGHRSVSWYQQTPGQGLQFLFEYFSETQRNKGNFPGRFSGRQFSNSRSEMNVSTLELGDSALYLCASSLGGLASTDTQYFGPGTRLTVL.

The V gene is TRBV7-8, the J gene TRBJ2-1, with 14 bases that match TRBD2. CDR3 length: 20 residues. Trimming at V came to 5 bases and at J to 0 bases, leaving 12 bases not matched to a gene. Per germline, CDR1 SGHVS and CDR2 FQNEAQ. The CDR3 DNA reads as TGTGCCAGCAGCGCGCGACTAGCGGGAGGGCCTCTAAGCTCCTACAATGAGCAGTTCTTC. This encodes CASSARLAGGPLSSYNEQFF.

The V gene is TRBV4-2, the J gene TRBJ2-6; 7 bases fit TRBD1. This CDR3 region has 15 residues. In germline, CDR1 is LGHNA, CDR2 YNFKEQ. After removal of 1 base from V and 7 bases from J, the junction contained 4 bases not matched to a gene. The CDR3 DNA is TGTGCCAGCAGCCAAGGACAGGGAAGTGCCAACGTCCTGACTTTC. Its translation is CASSQGQGSANVLTF.

The chain joins TRBV5-1 to TRBJ2-7; no definite D call. V was trimmed by 3 bases and J by 5 bases, leaving 24 bases between them. CDR3 size: 17 residues. Germline loops: CDR1 SGHRS, CDR2 YFSETQ. The CDR3 reads CASSSTWPAPLSHEQYF. The CDR3 DNA sequence: TGCGCCAGCAGCTCTACCTGGCCAGCCCCCTTGTCGCACGAGCAGTACTTC. Supplemented by reference TRBV5-1 and TRBJ2-7, the full variable domain reads KAGVTQTPRYLIKTRGQQVTLSCSPISGHRSVSWYQQTPGQGLQFLFEYFSETQRNKGNFPGRFSGRQFSNSRSEMNVSTLELGDSALYLCASSSTWPAPLSHEQYFGPGTRLTVT.

Written as DNA, the CDR3 is TGTGCCACCAAGACTTGGAGGCAGGGGGGCGAGCAGTACTTC. It encodes CATKTWRQGGEQYF. The chain uses TRBV19 and TRBJ2-7, with D possibly being TRBD1 (7 bases). V was trimmed by 10 bases and J by 6 bases, leaving 22 bases between them. CDR1 and CDR2 from the germline V gene are LNHDA and SQIVND (reference sequence). The CDR3 has 14 amino acids.

The chain uses TRBV2 and TRBJ2-7, with TRBD1 matching 7 bases. V lost 0 bases to trimming and J lost 3 bases; unmatched junction nucleotides: 2. Germline V gene data show CDR1 as SNHLY and CDR2 as FYNNEI. The CDR3 runs to 14 residues. Here the CDR3 DNA reads TGTGCCAGCAGTGAAGCGGGACAGTTCTACGAGCAGTACTTC. Its translation is CASSEAGQFYEQYF.

The table lists this clone with a count of one. The chain uses TRBV6-5 and TRBJ2-7; D is possibly TRBD2 (6 bases). The V gene lost 4 bases and the J gene lost 2 bases, with 9 bases spanning the gap. The CDR3 totals 13 residues. Germline values: CDR1 MNHEY, CDR2 SVGAGI. The CDR3 spells CASSFGGTYEQYF. In nucleotides, the CDR3 is TGTGCCAGCAGTTTTGGGGGGACCTACGAGCAGTACTTC.